A single sample is the source of the 22 T cell receptor beta chains below, sequenced in a study of CD8 T cells in cerebrospinal fluid in Alzheimer's disease. From its re-call of the 10x single-cell sequencing reads, TCRdb lists each CDR3 protein once, without DNA. This sample's clone table lists over a thousand distinct CDR3 sequences. Sequenced: cerebrospinal fluid. The origin of the receptors is a human donor with mild cognitive impairment.

CDR3 amino acids: CASSLNPGGNEQYF. The chain couples TRBV7-9 to TRBJ2-7; there is no DNA to check the TCRdb D call of TRBD1. Germline V gene lookup returns CDR1 SEHNR and CDR2 FQNEAQ (reference sequence). The CDR3 length is 14 residues.

Frequency places this clonotype as medium-sized. The V call is TRBV12-3 or TRBV12-4, the J call TRBJ2-1. The length of the CDR3 is 14 residues. The CDR3 protein is CASSLLSSAFEQFF.

This clonotype is large by frequency. This chain connects TRBV2 to TRBJ1-5. Germline V lookup: CDR1 SNHLY, CDR2 FYNNEI. This CDR3 contains 14 residues. The CDR3 region is CASDQYREGQPQHF. The full variable domain, its missing parts supplied by reference TRBV2 and TRBJ1-5, is EPEVTQTPSHQVTQMGQEVILRCVPISNHLYFYWYRQILGQKVEFLVSFYNNEISEKSEIFDDQFSVERPDGSNFTLKIRSTKLEDSAMYFCASDQYREGQPQHFGDGTRLSIL.

The rearrangement uses TRBV4-1 and TRBJ2-7. CDR1 is MGHRA, CDR2 YSYEKL, per germline. The CDR3 extends over 12 amino acids. The CDR3 sequence: CASSQYQAEQYF.

This clonotype is large by frequency. The chain joins TRBV11-3 to TRBJ1-2; TCRdb outputs TRBD1, but without DNA this stays unchecked. The germline V gene has CDR1 SGHNT and CDR2 YENEEA. This CDR3 has 15 amino acids. CDR3 loop: CASSPRTGPIYGYTF.

This clonotype is labeled medium-sized based on frequency. V usage is TRBV7-9 and J usage is TRBJ2-1; TCRdb's D call of TRBD1 is untestable without DNA. This CDR3 has 11 amino acids. Germline V CDR1 and CDR2: SEHNR, FQNEAQ (reference sequence). CDR3 sequence: CASSNPGNQFF.

This clonotype is labeled medium-sized based on frequency. The CDR3 reads CASKGMSAANVLTF. V gene TRBV19 combines with J gene TRBJ2-6; the TCRdb D gene call, TRBD1, has no DNA to confirm it. Per germline, CDR1 LNHDA and CDR2 SQIVND (reference sequence). This CDR3 has 14 amino acids.

The chain has TRBV19 and TRBJ2-3; TCRdb proposes TRBD1, but this gene call is untestable without DNA. Germline lookup yields CDR1 LNHDA and CDR2 SQIVND (reference sequence). This CDR3 region has 15 residues. CDR3 loop: CASSIGLGFTDTQYF.

This clonotype registers medium-sized by frequency. The rearrangement links TRBV4-2 to TRBJ1-1. Germline V gives CDR1 LGHNA, CDR2 YNFKEQ. This CDR3 spans 14 amino acids. The CDR3 sequence is CASSQAGGRDEAFF.

By frequency, this clonotype registers medium-sized (0.01 to 0.1%). V is TRBV5-1 and J is TRBJ1-6; no DNA is available, so the TRBD1 call from TCRdb remains unchecked. Germline V gives CDR1 SGHRS, CDR2 YFSETQ. This CDR3 spans 15 amino acids. CDR3: CASSLEGRTVSPLHF.

Measured by frequency, this clonotype is medium-sized. CDR3 in amino acids: CASGDRGYNEQFF. V is TRBV2 and J is TRBJ2-1; TCRdb indicates TRBD1, and absent DNA this call remains unverified. This CDR3 has 13 amino acids. Germline V lookup: CDR1 SNHLY, CDR2 FYNNEI.

This clonotype is classed as large (0.1 to 1%) by frequency. The chain's CDR3 is CASSVTDTQYF. The rearrangement joins TRBV11-1 to TRBJ2-3. The CDR3 spans 11 residues. Germline CDR1 and CDR2: SGHAT and FQDESV (reference sequence).

This clonotype is classed as medium-sized by frequency. V is TRBV20-1 and J is TRBJ2-1; no DNA is available, so the TRBD1 call from TCRdb remains unchecked. Germline V gene data show CDR1 as DFQATT and CDR2 as SNEGSKA (reference sequence). The CDR3 runs 16 residues. The CDR3 loop reads CSARVQGRFSYNEQFF.

This clonotype is classed as medium-sized by frequency. The J gene is TRBJ2-7, the V gene TRBV12-3 or TRBV12-4. The CDR3 consists of 14 residues. The CDR3: CASSRSYGSYEQYF.

This clonotype registers medium-sized by frequency. V gene TRBV5-1 combines with J gene TRBJ1-1; without DNA, the TCRdb call of TRBD1 cannot be checked. The CDR3 loop spans 14 amino acids. The V gene's germline CDR1 is SGHRS and CDR2 YFSETQ. The CDR3 spells CASSLEAGLPSAFF.

Judged by frequency, this clonotype is medium-sized. V gene TRBV20-1 combines with J gene TRBJ1-4; TCRdb proposes TRBD1, but this gene call is untestable without DNA. This CDR3 is 15 amino acids long. CDR1 and CDR2 (germline): DFQATT, SNEGSKA (reference sequence). Here the CDR3 reads CSATMDSATNEKLFF.

This clonotype is called medium-sized based on its frequency. The chain couples TRBV4-2 to TRBJ2-7. The length of the CDR3 is 13 residues. The germline gives CDR1 LGHNA, CDR2 YNFKEQ. The CDR3 here is CASSQELLEEQYF.

Considering frequency, this clonotype is medium-sized. The CDR3: CASSSRGGGNTDTQYF. V and J are TRBV27 and TRBJ2-3; TCRdb lists TRBD2, though no DNA is available to test this call. This CDR3 region has 16 residues. CDR1 is MNHEY, CDR2 SMNVEV, per germline (reference sequence).

This rearrangement joins TRBV5-1 to TRBJ2-5; TCRdb indicates TRBD2, and absent DNA this call remains unverified. The CDR3 length is 15 residues. CDR1 is SGHRS and CDR2 is YFSETQ in the germline V gene. CDR3 loop: CASSWRGTRQETQYF.

By frequency, this clonotype registers medium-sized. V gene TRBV4-1 combines with J gene TRBJ1-2. The V gene's germline CDR1 is MGHRA and CDR2 YSYEKL. The length of the CDR3 is 15 residues. CDR3 residues: CASSHRHGGNYGYTF.

Considering frequency, this clonotype is large. V gene TRBV10-2 combines with J gene TRBJ2-5; the D call from TCRdb, TRBD1, cannot be confirmed without DNA. Germline CDR1 WSHSY, CDR2 SAAADI. The CDR3 extends over 15 amino acids. CDR3 amino acids: CASSETGQGMKTQYF.

By frequency, this clonotype is medium-sized (0.01 to 0.1%). The gene calls are TRBV5-1 and TRBJ2-7; checking the TCRdb D call of TRBD2 is not possible without DNA. Germline CDR1 is SGHRS and CDR2 is YFSETQ. The CDR3 spans 17 residues. This CDR3 reads CASYPILAGGHHYEQYF.